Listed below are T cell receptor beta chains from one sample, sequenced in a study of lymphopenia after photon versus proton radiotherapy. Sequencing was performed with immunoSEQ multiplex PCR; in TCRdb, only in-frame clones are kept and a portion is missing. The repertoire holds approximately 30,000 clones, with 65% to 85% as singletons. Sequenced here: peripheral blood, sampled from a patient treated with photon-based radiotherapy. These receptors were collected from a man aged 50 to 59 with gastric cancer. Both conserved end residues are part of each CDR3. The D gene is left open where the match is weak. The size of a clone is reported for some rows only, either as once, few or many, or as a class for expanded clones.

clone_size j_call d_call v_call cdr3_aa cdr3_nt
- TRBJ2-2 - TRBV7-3 CASSMKNTGELFF TGTGCCAGCTCCATGAAAAACACCGGGGAGCTGTTTTTT
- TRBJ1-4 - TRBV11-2 CASSLRPWGPNEKLFF TGTGCCAGCAGCTTAAGGCCGTGGGGCCCTAATGAAAAACTGTTTTTT
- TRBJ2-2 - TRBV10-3 CAISVRGTNTGELFF TGTGCCATCAGCGTGAGGGGAACGAACACCGGGGAGCTGTTTTTT
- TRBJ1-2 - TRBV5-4 CASSSKTPSGGYTF TGTGCCAGCAGCTCAAAGACTCCTTCGGGGGGCTACACCTTC
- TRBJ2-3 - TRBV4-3 CASSQERRDTQYF TGCGCCAGCAGCCAAGAAAGGAGAGATACGCAGTATTTT
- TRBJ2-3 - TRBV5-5 CASSLLIPDTQYF TGTGCCAGCAGCTTGTTGATTCCAGATACGCAGTATTTT
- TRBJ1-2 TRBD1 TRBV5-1 CASSLDPNTGVDGYTF TGCGCCAGCAGCTTAGACCCGAACACAGGGGTAGATGGCTACACCTTC
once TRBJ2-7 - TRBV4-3 CASSHLTGLIYEQYF TGCGCCAGCAGCCATTTAACAGGGTTAATTTACGAGCAGTACTTC
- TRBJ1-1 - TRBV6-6 CASSSTILPNTEAFF TGTGCCAGCAGTAGCACAATACTACCCAACACTGAAGCTTTCTTT
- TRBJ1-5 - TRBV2 CASSEDRAQGQPQHF TGTGCCAGCAGTGAGGACAGAGCCCAAGGACAGCCCCAGCATTTT
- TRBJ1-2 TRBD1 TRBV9 CASSPRTGSFYYGYTF TGTGCCAGCAGCCCCCGGACAGGGTCGTTTTACTATGGCTACACCTTC
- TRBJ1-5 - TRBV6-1 CASSEGGRYNQPQHF TGTGCCAGCAGTGAAGGGGGACGGTACAATCAGCCCCAGCATTTT
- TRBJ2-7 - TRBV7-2 CASSLGTFSYEQYF TGTGCCAGCAGCCTGGGGACGTTCTCCTACGAGCAGTACTTC
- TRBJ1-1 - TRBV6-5 CASSSTIEAFF TGTGCCAGCAGTTCGACAATTGAAGCTTTCTTT
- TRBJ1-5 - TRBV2 CASSLFRSNQPQHF TGTGCCAGCAGTTTATTTAGGAGCAATCAGCCCCAGCATTTT
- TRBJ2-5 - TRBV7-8 CASSEGVKETQYF TGTGCCAGCAGCGAAGGGGTGAAAGAGACCCAGTACTTC
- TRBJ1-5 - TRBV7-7 CASSLGIGQPQHF TGTGCCAGCAGCTTAGGTATCGGACAGCCCCAGCATTTT